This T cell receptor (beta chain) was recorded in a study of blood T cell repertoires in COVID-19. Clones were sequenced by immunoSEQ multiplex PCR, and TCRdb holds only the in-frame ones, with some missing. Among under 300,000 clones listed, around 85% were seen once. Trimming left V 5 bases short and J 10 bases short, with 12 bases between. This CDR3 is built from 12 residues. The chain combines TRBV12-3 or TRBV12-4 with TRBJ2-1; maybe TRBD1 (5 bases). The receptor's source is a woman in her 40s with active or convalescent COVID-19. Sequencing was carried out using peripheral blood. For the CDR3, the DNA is TGTGCCAGCAGTATCAGGGAAGGGGAGCAGTTCTTC. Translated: CASSIREGEQFF.